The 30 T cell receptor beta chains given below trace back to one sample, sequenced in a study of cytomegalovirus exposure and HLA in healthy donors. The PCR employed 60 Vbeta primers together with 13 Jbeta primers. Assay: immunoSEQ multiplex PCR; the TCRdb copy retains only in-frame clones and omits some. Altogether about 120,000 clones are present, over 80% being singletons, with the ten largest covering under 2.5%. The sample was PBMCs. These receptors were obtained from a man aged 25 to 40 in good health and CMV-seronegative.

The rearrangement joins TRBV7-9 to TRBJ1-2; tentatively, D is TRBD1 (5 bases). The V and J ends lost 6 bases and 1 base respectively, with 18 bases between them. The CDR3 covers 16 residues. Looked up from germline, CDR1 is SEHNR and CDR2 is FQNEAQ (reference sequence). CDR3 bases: TGTGCCAGCAGAACAGTCCCGGGACTGAGTAACTATGGCTACACCTTC. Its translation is CASRTVPGLSNYGYTF.

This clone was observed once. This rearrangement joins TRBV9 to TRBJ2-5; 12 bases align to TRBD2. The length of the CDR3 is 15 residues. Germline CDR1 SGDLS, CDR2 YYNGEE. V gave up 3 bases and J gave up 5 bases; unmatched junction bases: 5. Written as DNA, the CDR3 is TGTGCCAGCAGCGCCTCTAGCGGGGGGGGTGAGACCCAGTACTTC. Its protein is CASSASSGGGETQYF.

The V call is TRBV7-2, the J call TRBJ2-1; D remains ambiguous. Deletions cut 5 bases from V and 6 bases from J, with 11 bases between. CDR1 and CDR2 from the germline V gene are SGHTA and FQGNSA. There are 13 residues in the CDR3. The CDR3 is CASSTPLSNEQFF. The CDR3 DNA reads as TGTGCCAGCAGCACCCCTCTGAGCAATGAGCAGTTCTTC. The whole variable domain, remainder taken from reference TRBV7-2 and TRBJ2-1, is GAGVSQSPSNKVTEKGKDVELRCDPISGHTALYWYRQSLGQGLEFLIYFQGNSAPDKSGLPSDRFSAERTGGSVSTLTIQRTQQEDSAVYLCASSTPLSNEQFFGPGTRLTVL.

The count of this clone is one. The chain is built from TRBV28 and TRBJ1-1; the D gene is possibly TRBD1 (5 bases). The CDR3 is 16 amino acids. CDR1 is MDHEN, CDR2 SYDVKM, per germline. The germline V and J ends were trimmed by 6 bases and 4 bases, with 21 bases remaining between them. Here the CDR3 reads CASSPARGPASTEAFF. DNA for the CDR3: TGTGCCAGCAGCCCAGCAAGGGGCCCCGCCTCCACTGAAGCTTTCTTT.

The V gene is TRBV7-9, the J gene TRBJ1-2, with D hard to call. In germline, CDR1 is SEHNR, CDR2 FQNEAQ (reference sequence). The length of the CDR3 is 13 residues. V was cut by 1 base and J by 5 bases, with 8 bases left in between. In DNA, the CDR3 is TGTGCCAGCAGCTTAGATGGGAGGTATGGCTACACCTTC. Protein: CASSLDGRYGYTF.

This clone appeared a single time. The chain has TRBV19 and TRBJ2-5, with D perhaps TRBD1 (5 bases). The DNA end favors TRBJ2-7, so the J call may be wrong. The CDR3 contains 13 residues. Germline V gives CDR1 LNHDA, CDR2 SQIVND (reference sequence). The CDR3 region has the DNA TGTGCCAGTAGTATCAGGGTGCCCTACGAGCAGTACTTC. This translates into CASSIRVPYEQYF.

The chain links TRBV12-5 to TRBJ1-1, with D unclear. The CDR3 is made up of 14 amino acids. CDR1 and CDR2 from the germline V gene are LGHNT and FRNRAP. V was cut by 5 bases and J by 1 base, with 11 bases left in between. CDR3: CASGPSNRNTEAFF. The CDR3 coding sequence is TGTGCTAGTGGTCCCTCAAATAGGAACACTGAAGCTTTCTTT.

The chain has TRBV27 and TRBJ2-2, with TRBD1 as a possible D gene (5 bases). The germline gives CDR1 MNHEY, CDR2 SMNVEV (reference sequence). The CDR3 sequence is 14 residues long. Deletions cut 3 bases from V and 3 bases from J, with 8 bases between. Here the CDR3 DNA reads TGTGCCAGCAGTTTCCTAGGGGACACCGGGGAGCTGTTTTTT. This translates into CASSFLGDTGELFF.

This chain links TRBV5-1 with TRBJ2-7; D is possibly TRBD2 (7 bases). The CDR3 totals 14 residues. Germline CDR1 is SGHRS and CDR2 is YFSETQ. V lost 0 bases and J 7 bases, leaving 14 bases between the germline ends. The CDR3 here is CASSLVGGAREQYF. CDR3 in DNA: TGCGCCAGCAGCTTGGTGGGGGGGGCGAGGGAGCAGTACTTC.

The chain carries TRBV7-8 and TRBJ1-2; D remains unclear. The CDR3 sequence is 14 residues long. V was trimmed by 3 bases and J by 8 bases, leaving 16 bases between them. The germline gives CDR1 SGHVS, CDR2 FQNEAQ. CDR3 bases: TGTGCCAGCAGCTTCGCAGCGGCTAGGAACGGCTACACCTTC. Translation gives CASSFAAARNGYTF.

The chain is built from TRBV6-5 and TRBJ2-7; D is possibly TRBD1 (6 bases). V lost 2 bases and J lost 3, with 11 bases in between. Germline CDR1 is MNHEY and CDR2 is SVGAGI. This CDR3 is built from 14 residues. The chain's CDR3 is CASSYGGRGYEQYF. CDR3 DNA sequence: TGTGCCAGCAGTTACGGGGGCAGGGGCTACGAGCAGTACTTC.

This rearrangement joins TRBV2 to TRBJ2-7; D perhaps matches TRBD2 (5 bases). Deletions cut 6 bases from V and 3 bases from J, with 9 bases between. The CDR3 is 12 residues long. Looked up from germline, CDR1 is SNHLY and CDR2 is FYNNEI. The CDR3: CASRGSYYEQYF. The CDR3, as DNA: TGTGCCAGCAGGGGGAGCTACTACGAGCAGTACTTC.

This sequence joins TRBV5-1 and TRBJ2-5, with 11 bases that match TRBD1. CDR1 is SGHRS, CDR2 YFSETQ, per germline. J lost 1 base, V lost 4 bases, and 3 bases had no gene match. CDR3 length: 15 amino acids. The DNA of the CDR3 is TGCGCCAGCAGCCGAGGGACAGGGGGCCAAGAGACCCAGTACTTC. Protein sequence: CASSRGTGGQETQYF.

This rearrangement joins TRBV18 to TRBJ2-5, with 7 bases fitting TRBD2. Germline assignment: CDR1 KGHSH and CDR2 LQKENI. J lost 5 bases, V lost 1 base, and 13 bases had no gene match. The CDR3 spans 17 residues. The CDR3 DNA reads TGTGCCAGCTCACCACAACGCGCTAGCGGCGGTGGGGAGACCCAGTACTTC. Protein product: CASSPQRASGGGETQYF.

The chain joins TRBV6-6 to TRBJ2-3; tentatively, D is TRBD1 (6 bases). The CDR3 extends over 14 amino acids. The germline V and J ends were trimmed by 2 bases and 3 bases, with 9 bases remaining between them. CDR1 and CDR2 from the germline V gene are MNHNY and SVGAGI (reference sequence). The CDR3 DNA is TGTGCCAGCAGTTACCGCAGGGGAACAGATACGCAGTATTTT. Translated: CASSYRRGTDTQYF.

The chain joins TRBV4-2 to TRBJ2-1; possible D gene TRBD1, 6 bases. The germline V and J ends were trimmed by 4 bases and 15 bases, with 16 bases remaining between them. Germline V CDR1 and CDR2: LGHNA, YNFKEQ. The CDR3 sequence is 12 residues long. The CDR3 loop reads CASSPSTGQGFF. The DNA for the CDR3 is TGTGCCAGCAGCCCGTCGACAGGCCAAGGGTTCTTC.

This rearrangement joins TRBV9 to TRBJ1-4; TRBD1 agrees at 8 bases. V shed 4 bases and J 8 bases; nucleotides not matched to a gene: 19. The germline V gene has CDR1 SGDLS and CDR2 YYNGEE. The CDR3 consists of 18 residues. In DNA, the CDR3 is TGTGCCAGCAGCTCACGGCCCGTTGTACAGGGGGGAAGGGAAAAACTGTTTTTT. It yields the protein CASSSRPVVQGGREKLFF.

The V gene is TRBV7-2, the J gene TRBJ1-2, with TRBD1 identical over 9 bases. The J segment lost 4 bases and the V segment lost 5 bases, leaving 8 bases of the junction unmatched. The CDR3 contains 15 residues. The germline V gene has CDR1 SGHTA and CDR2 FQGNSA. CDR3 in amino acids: CASSPRTGDIYGYTF. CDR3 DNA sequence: TGTGCCAGCAGCCCCAGGACAGGGGACATCTATGGCTACACCTTC.

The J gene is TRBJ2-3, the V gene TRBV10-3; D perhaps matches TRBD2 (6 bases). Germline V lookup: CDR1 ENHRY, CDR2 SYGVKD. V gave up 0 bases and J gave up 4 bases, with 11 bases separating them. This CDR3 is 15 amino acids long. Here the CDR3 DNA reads TGTGCCATCAGTGAGTCGAAAACGGGGGCAGATACGCAGTATTTT. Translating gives CAISESKTGADTQYF.

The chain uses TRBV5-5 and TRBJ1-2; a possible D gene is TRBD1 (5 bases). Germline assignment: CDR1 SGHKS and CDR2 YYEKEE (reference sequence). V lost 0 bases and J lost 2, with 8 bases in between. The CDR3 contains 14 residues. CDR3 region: CASSLARANYGYTF. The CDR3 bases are TGTGCCAGCAGCTTGGCCAGGGCGAACTATGGCTACACCTTC.

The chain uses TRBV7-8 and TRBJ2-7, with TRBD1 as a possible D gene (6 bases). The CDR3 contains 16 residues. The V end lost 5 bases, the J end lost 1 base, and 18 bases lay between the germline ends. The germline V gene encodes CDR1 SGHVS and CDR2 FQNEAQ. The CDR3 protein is CASSRHRVTESYEQYF. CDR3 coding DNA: TGTGCCAGCAGCCGCCACAGGGTTACGGAATCCTACGAGCAGTACTTC. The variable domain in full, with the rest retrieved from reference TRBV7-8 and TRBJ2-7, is GAGVSQSPRYKVAKRGQDVALRCDPISGHVSLFWYQQALGQGPEFLTYFQNEAQLDKSGLPSDRFFAERPEGSVSTLKIQRTQQEDSAVYLCASSRHRVTESYEQYFGPGTRLTVT.

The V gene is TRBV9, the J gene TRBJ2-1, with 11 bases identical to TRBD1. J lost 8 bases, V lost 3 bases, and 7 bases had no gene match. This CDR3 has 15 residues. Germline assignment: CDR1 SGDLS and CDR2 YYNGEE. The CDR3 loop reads CASSGPGQGVDEQFF. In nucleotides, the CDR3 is TGTGCCAGCAGCGGTCCGGGACAGGGGGTCGATGAGCAGTTCTTC.

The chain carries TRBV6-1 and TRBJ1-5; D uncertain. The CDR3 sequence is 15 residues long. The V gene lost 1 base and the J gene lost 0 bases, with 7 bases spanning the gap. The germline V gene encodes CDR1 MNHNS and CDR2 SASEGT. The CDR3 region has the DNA TGTGCCAGCAGTGAAGTATGGGCTAGCAATCAGCCCCAGCATTTT. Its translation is CASSEVWASNQPQHF.

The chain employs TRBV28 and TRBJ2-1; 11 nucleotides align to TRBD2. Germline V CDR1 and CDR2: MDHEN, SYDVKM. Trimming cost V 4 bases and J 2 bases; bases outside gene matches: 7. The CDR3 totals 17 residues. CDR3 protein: CASSSLSGGATYNEQFF. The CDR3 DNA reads TGTGCCAGCAGTTCCCTTAGCGGGGGGGCCACCTACAATGAGCAGTTCTTC.

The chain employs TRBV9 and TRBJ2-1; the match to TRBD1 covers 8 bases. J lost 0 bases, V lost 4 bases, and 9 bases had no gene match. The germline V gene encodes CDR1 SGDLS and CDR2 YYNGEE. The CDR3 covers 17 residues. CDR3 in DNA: TGTGCCAGCAGCTTGACAGGGGTCTCCTTCTCCTACAATGAGCAGTTCTTC. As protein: CASSLTGVSFSYNEQFF.

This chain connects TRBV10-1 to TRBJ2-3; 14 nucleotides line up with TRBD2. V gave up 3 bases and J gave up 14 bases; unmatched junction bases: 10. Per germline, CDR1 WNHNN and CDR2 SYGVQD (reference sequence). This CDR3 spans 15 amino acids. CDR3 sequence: CASSDGLAGGPNSYF. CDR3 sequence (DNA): TGCGCCAGCAGTGACGGACTAGCGGGGGGACCTAATTCGTATTTT.

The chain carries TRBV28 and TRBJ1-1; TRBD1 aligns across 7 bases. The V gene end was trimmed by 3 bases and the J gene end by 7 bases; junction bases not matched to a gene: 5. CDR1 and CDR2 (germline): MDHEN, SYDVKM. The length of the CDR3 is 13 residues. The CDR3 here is CASSLDRSYEAFF. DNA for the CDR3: TGTGCCAGCAGTTTGGACAGGAGTTATGAAGCTTTCTTT.

CDR3 in DNA: TGTGCCAGCAGCCATCCGGGACATTCGGCCCGCGAGCAGTACTTC. Translation: CASSHPGHSAREQYF. V gene TRBV7-9 combines with J gene TRBJ2-7; maybe TRBD1 (6 bases). This CDR3 comprises 15 residues. Germline V CDR1 and CDR2: SEHNR, FQNEAQ (reference sequence). Trimming shortened V by 5 bases and J by 6 bases, and 20 bases separated the two germline ends.

CDR3 in DNA: TGTGCCAGCAGGAGCTCCTATAATTCACCCCTCCACTTT. Translated, it gives CASRSSYNSPLHF. This sequence joins TRBV6-4 and TRBJ1-6; D gene ambiguous. CDR1 is MRHNA and CDR2 is SNTAGT in the germline V gene. The CDR3 extends over 13 amino acids. V dropped 6 bases and J dropped 0 bases, with 3 bases sitting between them.

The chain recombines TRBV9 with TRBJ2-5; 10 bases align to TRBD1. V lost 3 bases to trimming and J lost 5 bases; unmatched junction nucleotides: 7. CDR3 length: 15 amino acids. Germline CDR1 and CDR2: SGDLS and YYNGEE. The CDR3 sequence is CASSGGTGVEETQYF. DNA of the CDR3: TGTGCCAGCAGCGGAGGGACAGGGGTTGAGGAGACCCAGTACTTC.